The clone carrying this TCR beta chain was seen ten or more times. This specimen belongs to a study of tumor-infiltrating lymphocytes in oesophageal squamous cell carcinoma. MiXCR, applied by TCRdb to the PCR reads, yields one record per CDR3 protein. The sample yields 15,000 to 20,000 distinct CDR3 sequences, over 40% seen once. The germline CDR1 and CDR2 sequences are SGHTS and YDEGEE. Deletions cut 4 bases from V and 4 bases from J, with 18 bases between. The CDR3 totals 15 residues. The receptor was derived from a male donor with esophageal squamous cell carcinoma. The chain is built from TRBV5-8 and TRBJ2-7, with D maybe TRBD2 (5 bases). The sequenced material came from normal esophageal tissue next to the tumor. The CDR3 DNA sequence: TGTGCCAGCAGCCCTGGGAGCTCGGGCGGGTACGAGCAGTACTTC. Protein product: CASSPGSSGGYEQYF.